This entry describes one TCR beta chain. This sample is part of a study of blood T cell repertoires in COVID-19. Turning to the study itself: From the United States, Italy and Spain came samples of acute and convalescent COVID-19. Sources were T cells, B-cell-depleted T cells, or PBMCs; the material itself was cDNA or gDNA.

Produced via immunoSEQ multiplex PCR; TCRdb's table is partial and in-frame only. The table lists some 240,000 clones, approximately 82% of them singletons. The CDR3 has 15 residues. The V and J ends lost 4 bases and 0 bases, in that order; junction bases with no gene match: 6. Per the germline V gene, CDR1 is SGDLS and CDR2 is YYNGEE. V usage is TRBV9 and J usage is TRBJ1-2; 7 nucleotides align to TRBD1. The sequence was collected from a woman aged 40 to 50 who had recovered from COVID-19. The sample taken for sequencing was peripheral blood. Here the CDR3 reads CASSSGGRANYGYTF. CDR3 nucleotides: TGTGCCAGCAGCTCAGGGGGGAGAGCTAACTATGGCTACACCTTC.